This entry features one TCR beta chain sequence. Its antigen is not identified. The sample originates from a study of OX40 agonist ivuxolimab in advanced cancers. Study background: Earlier treatment with anti-PD-1, anti-PD-L1 or anti-CTLA-4 was permitted, and around 36% had received some. Broader study findings: CD4+ and CD8+ T cells in blood underwent clonal expansion by week 6 at 0.1 to 3.0 mg/kg. Expanded clones tended on average to be more numerous among CD8+ T cells than CD4+.

Prior autoimmune disease or systemic immunosuppression barred patients. TCRdb's table, derived via immunoSEQ multiplex PCR, lists solely in-frame clones and lacks some. This table holds around 31,000 clones, 87% found once. Germline CDR1 MNHEY, CDR2 SMNVEV (reference sequence). This CDR3 is built from 16 residues. The V segment lost 4 bases and the J segment 1 base; nucleotides outside the gene matches: 4. The sequence derives from an adult with an advanced solid tumor such as melanoma, head and neck, liver or kidney cancer. The sample consisted of CD4+ or CD8+ T cells sorted from blood, taken in a trial of the OX40 agonist ivuxolimab. The V and J genes are TRBV27 and TRBJ1-2; TRBD1 aligns across 12 bases. CDR3 in amino acids: CASSSGQGAFNYGYTF. CDR3 DNA sequence: TGTGCCAGCAGTTCGGGACAGGGGGCTTTTAACTATGGCTACACCTTC.